This T cell receptor (beta chain) was retrieved from a study of PD-1 blockade in classical Hodgkin lymphoma. The study's findings and limits: Similar baseline diversity was found in complete responders and newly diagnosed patients.

The table came from immunoSEQ multiplex PCR; TCRdb's copy has only in-frame clones and leaves some out. The sample carries over 90,000 clones, roughly 87% recorded once. V gave up 6 bases and J gave up 8 bases, with 14 bases separating them. Germline V gives CDR1 MNHNS, CDR2 SASEGT. The CDR3 runs to 13 residues. Of note for this clone: Its specificity is unknown.

All patients experienced relapse after autologous stem cell transplantation, and brentuximab vedotin exposure was variable. The specimen was peripheral blood mononuclear cells (PBMCs), collected before the second cycle of nivolumab. J is TRBJ2-1 and V is TRBV6-1; D is perhaps TRBD2 (6 bases). The TCR originated in a human donor with classical Hodgkin lymphoma. CDR3 sequence reads: CASRRFPGDEQFF. CDR3 bases: TGTGCCAGCAGGCGGTTCCCGGGGGATGAGCAGTTCTTC.